This T cell receptor beta chain is from a study of CD8 T cells in ankylosing spondylitis. This CDR3 region has 13 residues. Germline lookup yields CDR1 SQVTM and CDR2 ANQGSEA. V gave up 6 bases and J gave up 5 bases; unmatched junction bases: 6. This clonotype was seen at least ten times. Its antigen is not known. Molecular-barcoded quantitative 5'-RACE produced these TCR beta libraries. TCRdb re-analysed the 5' RACE reads in MiXCR, keeping a single row per CDR3 protein. The sample has approximately 210,000 distinct CDR3 sequences, around 13% seen once; the top ten hold 16%. General study findings and limits: Eight highly homologous variants formed a TCR beta motif that appeared characteristic of ankylosing spondylitis blood. Significantly higher representation of disease-linked clones was reported for matched ankylosing spondylitis synovial fluid.

The sequenced sample was blood, either unsorted or a sorted T cell fraction (not recorded which). The receptor was isolated from a male donor with ankylosing spondylitis or in good health (not recorded which). The chain has TRBV29-1 and TRBJ2-2, with TRBD2 matching over 7 bases. The CDR3 coding sequence is TGCAGCGTCCGACTAGCAGGAACCGGGGAGCTGTTTTTT. Its translation is CSVRLAGTGELFF.